This T cell receptor beta chain was captured by sequencing in a study of graft-versus-host responses after intestinal transplantation. General study results and limits: Graft-versus-host to host-versus-graft clonal ratios in allografts were high in patients with graft-donor T cell macrochimerism. The authors found GvH clones in recipient marrow, some appearing first in ileum or blood.

TCRdb's copy holds only in-frame clones and misses some; the assay was immunoSEQ multiplex PCR. The table has about 90,000 clones, about four fifths seen once; the top ten hold about a sixth. CDR1 and CDR2 from the germline V gene are LNHDA and SQIVND (reference sequence). The CDR3 runs 12 residues. V lost 3 bases to trimming and J lost 5 bases, with 6 bases between them. About this clone itself: Its cognate antigen is unknown. This sample includes further DNA sequences coding for the same CDR3.

The V gene is TRBV19, the J gene TRBJ2-3; no definite D call. The sequence came from a human donor who received an intestinal transplant. The input for sequencing was unstimulated CD8+ T cells sorted from spleen or lymph node cells, taken before intestinal transplant. The CDR3 reads CASSIGRDTQYF. The CDR3 nucleotides are TGTGCCAGTAGTATTGGAAGAGATACGCAGTATTTT.